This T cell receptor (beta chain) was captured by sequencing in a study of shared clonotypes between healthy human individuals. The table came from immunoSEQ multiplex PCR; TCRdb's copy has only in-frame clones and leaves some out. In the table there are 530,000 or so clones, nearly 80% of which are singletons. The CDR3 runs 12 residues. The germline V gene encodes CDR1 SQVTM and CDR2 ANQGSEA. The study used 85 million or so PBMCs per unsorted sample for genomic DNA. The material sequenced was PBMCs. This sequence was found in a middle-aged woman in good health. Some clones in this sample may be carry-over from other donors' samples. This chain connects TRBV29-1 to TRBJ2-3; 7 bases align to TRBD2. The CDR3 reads CSSLGGTDTQYF. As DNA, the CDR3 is TGCAGTTCGCTGGGGGGGACAGATACGCAGTATTTT.